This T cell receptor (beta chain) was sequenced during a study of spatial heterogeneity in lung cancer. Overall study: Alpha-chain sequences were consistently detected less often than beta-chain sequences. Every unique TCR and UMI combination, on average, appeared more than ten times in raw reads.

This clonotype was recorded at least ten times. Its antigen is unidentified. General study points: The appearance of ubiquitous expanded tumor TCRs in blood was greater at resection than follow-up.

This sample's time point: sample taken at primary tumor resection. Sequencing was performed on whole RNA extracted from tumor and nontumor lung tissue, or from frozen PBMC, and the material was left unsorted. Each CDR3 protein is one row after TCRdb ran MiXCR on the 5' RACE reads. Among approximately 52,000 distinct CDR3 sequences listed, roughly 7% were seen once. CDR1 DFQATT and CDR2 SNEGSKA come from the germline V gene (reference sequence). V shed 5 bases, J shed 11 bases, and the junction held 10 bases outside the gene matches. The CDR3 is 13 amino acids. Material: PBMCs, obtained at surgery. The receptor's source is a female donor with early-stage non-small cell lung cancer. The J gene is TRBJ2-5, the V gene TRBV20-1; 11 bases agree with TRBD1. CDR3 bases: TGCAGTGCTCCCTGGACAGGGGGCAGGAAGCAGTACTTC. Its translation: CSAPWTGGRKQYF.